These 14 T cell receptor beta chains originate from one sample sequenced in a study of TIL therapy for anti-PD-1-resistant metastatic lung cancer. The sample's time point: pre-treatment sample, taken before nivolumab and TIL therapy. The immunoSEQ assay was v3. Generated by immunoSEQ multiplex PCR, the TCRdb table keeps only in-frame clones and is missing some. The data show tens of thousands of clones, around 63% seen once. The sequencing here drew on blood, taken at baseline. These TCRs come from a person aged 25-79 years with non-small cell lung cancer.

This clone was observed a few times. The V and J genes are TRBV5-1 and TRBJ1-2; TRBD1 is a possible D gene (5 bases). Germline lookup yields CDR1 SGHRS and CDR2 YFSETQ. The CDR3 contains 15 residues. Between the trimmed V and J ends, which lost 0 bases and 4 bases, there was a span of 13 bases. CDR3 in amino acids: CASSLDGDVVYGYTF. The CDR3 DNA reads as TGCGCCAGCAGCTTGGACGGGGACGTGGTCTATGGCTACACCTTC.

The gene calls are TRBV5-1 and TRBJ1-3; D gene uncertain. The CDR3 sequence is 14 residues long. V was cut by 4 bases and J by 0 bases, with 8 bases left in between. Germline V gives CDR1 SGHRS, CDR2 YFSETQ. This CDR3 reads CASSPGGSGNTIYF. In DNA, the CDR3 is TGCGCCAGCAGCCCGGGCGGCTCTGGAAACACCATATATTTT.

J is TRBJ2-7 and V is TRBV4-1; 7 bases match TRBD2. V shed 1 base and J 5 bases; nucleotides not matched to a gene: 11. The germline V gene has CDR1 MGHRA and CDR2 YSYEKL. The CDR3 sequence is 16 residues long. The CDR3 coding sequence is TGCGCCAGCAGCCAAGCGTCGGGAGGAAGAACCCACGAGCAGTACTTC. Protein: CASSQASGGRTHEQYF.

The V and J genes are TRBV30 and TRBJ1-5; D gene unclear. Trimming cost V 2 bases and J 6 bases, with 11 bases left between them. The CDR3 runs 13 residues. Germline-derived CDR1 and CDR2 are GTSNPN and SVGIG (reference sequence). The CDR3: CAWSNSLGQPQHF. The CDR3 nucleotides are TGTGCCTGGAGTAACAGTCTAGGTCAGCCCCAGCATTTT.

The chain combines TRBV4-1 with TRBJ1-2, with 7 bases fitting TRBD1. Germline trimming cut 4 bases from V and 5 bases from J; bases unmatched to any gene: 7. CDR1 MGHRA and CDR2 YSYEKL come from the germline V gene. The CDR3 spans 14 residues. The CDR3 DNA is TGCGCCAGCAGCCCCCAGGGGGGGGCGTATGGCTACACCTTC. It codes for CASSPQGGAYGYTF.

The chain couples TRBV11-2 to TRBJ2-7; weak D call: TRBD2 (5 bases). V was trimmed by 5 bases and J by 3 bases, leaving 14 bases between them. The CDR3 is 14 amino acids. CDR1 and CDR2 (germline): SGHAT, FQNNGV. CDR3 DNA: TGTGCCAGCAGCCCTACTGGACTGTTCTACGAGCAGTACTTC. It translates to CASSPTGLFYEQYF.

The V gene is TRBV6-5, the J gene TRBJ1-2, with 7 bases fitting TRBD1. Per germline, CDR1 MNHEY and CDR2 SVGAGI. V trimming: 0 bases; J trimming: 4 bases; junction bases outside the gene matches: 5. The length of the CDR3 is 15 residues. The CDR3 sequence is CASSYSTGRSYGYTF. Here the CDR3 DNA reads TGTGCCAGCAGTTACTCGACAGGGAGAAGCTATGGCTACACCTTC.

This clone was found many times. Its ends do not fully match the called genes, so a read error is possible. The genes are TRBV2 and TRBJ1-5; D unclear. Germline lookup yields CDR1 SNHLY and CDR2 FYNNEI. CDR3 length: 14 amino acids. The DNA for the CDR3 is TGTGCCAGCAGGGAAGATATTAGCAATCAGCCCCAGCATTTT. Translating it yields CASREDISNQPQHF.

V and J are TRBV7-9 and TRBJ1-2, with D perhaps matching TRBD1 (6 bases). The V gene's germline CDR1 is SEHNR and CDR2 FQNEAQ (reference sequence). CDR3 length: 14 amino acids. Between the trimmed V and J ends, which lost 5 bases and 2 bases, there was a span of 12 bases. CDR3 nucleotides: TGTGCCAGCAGCCAAGCCGGGACAAACTATGGCTACACCTTC. Translated, it gives CASSQAGTNYGYTF.

The rearrangement links TRBV19 to TRBJ1-2; no definite D call. V shed 1 base and J shed 4 bases, with 13 bases lying between them. Germline lookup yields CDR1 LNHDA and CDR2 SQIVND (reference sequence). The CDR3 consists of 15 residues. In DNA form, the CDR3 reads TGTGCCAGTAGTATAGGATGGAGGGTGGGCTATGGCTACACCTTC. Protein product: CASSIGWRVGYGYTF. The full variable domain, completed using reference TRBV19 and TRBJ1-2, is DGGITQSPKYLFRKEGQNVTLSCEQNLNHDAMYWYRQDPGQGLRLIYYSQIVNDFQKGDIAEGYSVSREKKESFPLTVTSAQKNPTAFYLCASSIGWRVGYGYTFGSGTRLTVV.

This clone came up once. The chain recombines TRBV9 with TRBJ2-2, with 10 positions matching TRBD1. The CDR3 length is 16 residues. The trim removed 3 bases at V and 7 bases at J, leaving 9 bases unmatched. From germline, CDR1 is SGDLS and CDR2 YYNGEE. CDR3 in DNA: TGTGCCAGCAGCGGAGGAGACAGGGGGCTTCACGGGGAGCTGTTTTTT. Protein: CASSGGDRGLHGELFF.

The genes are TRBV15 and TRBJ2-7, with 7 nucleotides matching TRBD2. Germline trimming cut 1 base from V and 0 bases from J; bases unmatched to any gene: 15. Germline V gene data show CDR1 as LNHNV and CDR2 as YYDKDF (reference sequence). This CDR3 comprises 19 residues. As DNA, the CDR3 is TGTGCCACCAGCAGAGCCTATGTATGGCTAGCGGATTACTCCTACGAGCAGTACTTC. Its protein is CATSRAYVWLADYSYEQYF.

V is TRBV4-1 and J is TRBJ1-6, with D perhaps matching TRBD1 (6 bases). Germline V gene data show CDR1 as MGHRA and CDR2 as YSYEKL. The V end was cut by 0 bases, the J end by 4 bases, with 10 bases between. CDR3 length: 16 residues. This CDR3 reads CASSQEGGQYNSPLHF. CDR3 DNA sequence: TGCGCCAGCAGCCAAGAGGGGGGGCAGTATAATTCACCCCTCCACTTT.

The rearrangement uses TRBV9 and TRBJ1-3; D uncertain. This CDR3 has 14 amino acids. Germline V gives CDR1 SGDLS, CDR2 YYNGEE. Trimming took 2 bases from V and 7 from J, leaving 13 bases between them. CDR3 sequence reads: CASSVASIGNTIYF. CDR3 nucleotides: TGTGCCAGCAGCGTGGCCTCAATTGGTAACACCATATATTTT.